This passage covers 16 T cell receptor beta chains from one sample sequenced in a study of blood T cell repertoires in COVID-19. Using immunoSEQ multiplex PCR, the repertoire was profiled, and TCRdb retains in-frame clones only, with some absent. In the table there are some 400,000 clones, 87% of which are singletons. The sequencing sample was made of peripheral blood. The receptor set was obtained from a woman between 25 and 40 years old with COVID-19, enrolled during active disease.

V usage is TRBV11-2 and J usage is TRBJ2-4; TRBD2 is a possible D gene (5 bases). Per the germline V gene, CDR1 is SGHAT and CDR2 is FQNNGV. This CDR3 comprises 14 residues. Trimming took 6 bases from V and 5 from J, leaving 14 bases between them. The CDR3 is CASSNRTRENIQYF. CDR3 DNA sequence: TGTGCCAGCAGTAATCGAACTAGGGAAAACATTCAGTACTTC.

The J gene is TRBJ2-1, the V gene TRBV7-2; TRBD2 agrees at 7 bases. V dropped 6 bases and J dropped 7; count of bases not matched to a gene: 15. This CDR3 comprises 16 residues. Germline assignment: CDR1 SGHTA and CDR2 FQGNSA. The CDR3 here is CASRASSGGSWNEQFF. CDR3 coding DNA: TGTGCCAGCAGGGCCTCATCGGGAGGAAGTTGGAATGAGCAGTTCTTC.

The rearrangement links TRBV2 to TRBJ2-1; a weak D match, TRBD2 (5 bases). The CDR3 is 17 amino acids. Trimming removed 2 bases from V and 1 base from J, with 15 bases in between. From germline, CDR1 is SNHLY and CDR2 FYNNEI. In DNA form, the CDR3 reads TGTGCCAGCAGTGAAAGCCGGCCGACTACTTCCTACAATGAGCAGTTCTTC. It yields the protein CASSESRPTTSYNEQFF.

Written as DNA, the CDR3 is TGTGCCAGTAGATCCGACAGGGGGCTTAGCAATCAGCCCCAGCATTTT. Its translation: CASRSDRGLSNQPQHF. The genes are TRBV19 and TRBJ1-5, with 10 positions matching TRBD1. CDR3 size: 16 residues. V shed 6 bases, J shed 0 bases, and the junction held 5 bases outside the gene matches. Germline V gene data show CDR1 as LNHDA and CDR2 as SQIVND (reference sequence). The full variable domain, rest sourced from reference TRBV19 and TRBJ1-5, is DGGITQSPKYLFRKEGQNVTLSCEQNLNHDAMYWYRQDPGQGLRLIYYSQIVNDFQKGDIAEGYSVSREKKESFPLTVTSAQKNPTAFYLCASRSDRGLSNQPQHFGDGTRLSIL.

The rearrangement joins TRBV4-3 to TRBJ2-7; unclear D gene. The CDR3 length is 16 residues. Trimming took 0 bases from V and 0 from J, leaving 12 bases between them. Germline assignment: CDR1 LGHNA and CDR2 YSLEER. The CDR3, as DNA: TGCGCCAGCAGCCAAGACGAACGGGTCCTCTCCTACGAGCAGTACTTC. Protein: CASSQDERVLSYEQYF.

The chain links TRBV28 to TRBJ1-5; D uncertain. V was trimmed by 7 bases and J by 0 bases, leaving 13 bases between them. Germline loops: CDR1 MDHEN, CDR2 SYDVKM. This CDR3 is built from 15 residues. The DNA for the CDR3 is TGTGCCAGCAACATCGCAGGCTATAGCAATCAGCCCCAGCATTTT. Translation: CASNIAGYSNQPQHF.

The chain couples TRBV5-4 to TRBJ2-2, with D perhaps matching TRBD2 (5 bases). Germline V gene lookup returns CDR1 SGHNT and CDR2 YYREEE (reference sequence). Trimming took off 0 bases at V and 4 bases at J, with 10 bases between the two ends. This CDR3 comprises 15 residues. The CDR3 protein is CASSLGSRGTGELFF. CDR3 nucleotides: TGTGCCAGCAGCTTGGGGTCCCGGGGCACCGGGGAGCTGTTTTTT.

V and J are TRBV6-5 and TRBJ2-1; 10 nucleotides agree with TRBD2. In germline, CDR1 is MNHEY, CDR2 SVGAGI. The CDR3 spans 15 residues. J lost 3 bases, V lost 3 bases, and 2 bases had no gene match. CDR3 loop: CASSYSSGSYNEQFF. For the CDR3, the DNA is TGTGCCAGCAGTTATTCTAGCGGGAGCTACAATGAGCAGTTCTTC.

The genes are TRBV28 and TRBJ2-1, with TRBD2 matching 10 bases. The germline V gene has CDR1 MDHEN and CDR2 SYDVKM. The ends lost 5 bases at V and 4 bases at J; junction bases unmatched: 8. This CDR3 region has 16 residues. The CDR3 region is CASSLTRTSGYNEQFF. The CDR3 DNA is TGTGCCAGCAGTCTCACCCGGACTAGCGGTTACAATGAGCAGTTCTTC.

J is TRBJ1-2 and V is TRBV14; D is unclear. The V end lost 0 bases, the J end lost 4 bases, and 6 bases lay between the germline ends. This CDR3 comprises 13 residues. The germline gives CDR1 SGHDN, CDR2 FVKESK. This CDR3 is CASSQDNFYGYTF. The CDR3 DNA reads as TGTGCCAGCAGCCAAGACAACTTCTATGGCTACACCTTC.

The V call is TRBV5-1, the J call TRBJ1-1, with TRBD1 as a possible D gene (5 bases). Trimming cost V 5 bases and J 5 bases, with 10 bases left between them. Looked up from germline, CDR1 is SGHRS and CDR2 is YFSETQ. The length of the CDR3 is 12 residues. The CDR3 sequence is CASRTGGTEAFF. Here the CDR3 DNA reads TGCGCCAGCAGAACGGGGGGAACTGAAGCTTTCTTT.

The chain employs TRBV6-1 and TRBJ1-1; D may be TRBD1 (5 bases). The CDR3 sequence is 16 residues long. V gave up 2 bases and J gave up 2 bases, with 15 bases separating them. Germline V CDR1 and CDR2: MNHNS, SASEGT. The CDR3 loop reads CASSERAGRVNTEAFF. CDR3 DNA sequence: TGTGCCAGCAGTGAACGCGCAGGGAGGGTAAACACTGAAGCTTTCTTT.

The CDR3 loop reads CASSKGTLSSYEQYF. CDR3 nucleotides: TGTGCCAGCAGCAAAGGGACTCTAAGCTCCTACGAGCAGTACTTC. The chain joins TRBV5-5 to TRBJ2-7; maybe TRBD2 (6 bases). V dropped 4 bases and J dropped 0 bases, with 14 bases sitting between them. The CDR3 consists of 15 residues. Germline assignment: CDR1 SGHKS and CDR2 YYEKEE (reference sequence).

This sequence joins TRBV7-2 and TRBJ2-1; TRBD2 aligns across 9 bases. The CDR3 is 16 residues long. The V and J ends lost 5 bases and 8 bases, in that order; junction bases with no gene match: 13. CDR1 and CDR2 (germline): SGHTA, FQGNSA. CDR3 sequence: CASSPRQIAGAYEQFF. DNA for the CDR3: TGTGCCAGCAGCCCCAGACAGATAGCGGGAGCTTATGAGCAGTTCTTC.

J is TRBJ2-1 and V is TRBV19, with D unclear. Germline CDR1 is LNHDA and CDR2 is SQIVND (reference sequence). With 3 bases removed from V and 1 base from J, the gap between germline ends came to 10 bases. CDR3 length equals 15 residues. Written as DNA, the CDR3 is TGTGCCAGTAGTATTTTATTCGGTTCCTACAATGAGCAGTTCTTC. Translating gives CASSILFGSYNEQFF.

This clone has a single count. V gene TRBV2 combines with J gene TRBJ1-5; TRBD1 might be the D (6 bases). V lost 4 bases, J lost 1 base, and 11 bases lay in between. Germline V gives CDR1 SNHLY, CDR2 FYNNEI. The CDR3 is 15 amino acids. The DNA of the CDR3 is TGTGCCAGCAGTGCTTATCAGGGGAGCAATCAGCCCCAGCATTTT. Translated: CASSAYQGSNQPQHF.